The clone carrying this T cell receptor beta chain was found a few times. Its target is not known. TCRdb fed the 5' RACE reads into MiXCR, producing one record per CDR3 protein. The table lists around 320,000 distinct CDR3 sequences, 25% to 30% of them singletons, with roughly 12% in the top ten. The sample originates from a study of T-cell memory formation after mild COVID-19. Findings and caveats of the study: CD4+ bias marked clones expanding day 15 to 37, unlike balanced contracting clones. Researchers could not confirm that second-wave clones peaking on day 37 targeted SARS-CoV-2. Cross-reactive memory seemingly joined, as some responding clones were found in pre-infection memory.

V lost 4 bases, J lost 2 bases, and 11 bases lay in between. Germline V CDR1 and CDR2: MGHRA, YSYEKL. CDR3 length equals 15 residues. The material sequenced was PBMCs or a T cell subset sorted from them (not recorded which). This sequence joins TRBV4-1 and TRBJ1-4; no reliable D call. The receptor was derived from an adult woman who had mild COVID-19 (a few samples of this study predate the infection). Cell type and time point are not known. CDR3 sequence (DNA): TGCGCCAGCAGCCGAGGAGAAGGGACTAATGAAAAACTGTTTTTT. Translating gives CASSRGEGTNEKLFF.